A selection of T cell receptor beta chains follows, all from one sample in a study of early T cells in non-severe SARS-CoV-2 infection. TCRdb analysed the 5' RACE reads with MiXCR anew, one entry per CDR3 protein. The sample has 64,000 or so distinct CDR3 sequences, around 12% seen once. Sequencing was performed on whole blood, taken at baseline. The receptors come from an adult who was a healthcare worker with PCR-confirmed SARS-CoV-2 infection or an uninfected control (not recorded which). Each CDR3 is given with its conserved first and last residue. A D gene is named only where the DNA matches it firmly. Expanded clones get a size class; other rows say once, few or many, or leave the size out.

size	V	J	D	CDR3	DNA
-	TRBV7-9	TRBJ2-5	-	CASSRDPEEETQYF	TGTGCCAGCAGCCGGGACCCCGAAGAAGAGACCCAGTACTTC
few	TRBV28	TRBJ2-4	-	CASSPQLDLAKNIQYF	TGTGCCAGCAGCCCCCAACTAGACTTAGCCAAAAACATTCAGTACTTC
many	TRBV5-4	TRBJ2-7	-	CASSGGTSSYEQYF	TGTGCCAGCAGCGGGGGCACGAGCTCCTACGAGCAGTACTTC
many	TRBV11-2	TRBJ1-2	TRBD1	CASRPTPGQEMTRSYTF	TGTGCCAGCAGACCTACACCGGGACAGGAGATGACGAGGAGCTACACCTTC
few	TRBV6-2/TRBV6-3	TRBJ2-1	-	CASSKSDTRGGNEQFF	TGTGCCAGCAGTAAATCTGACACCCGTGGGGGCAATGAGCAGTTCTTC
-	TRBV6-5	TRBJ1-1	TRBD1	CASRRTGLTNTEAFF	TGTGCCAGCAGGCGGACAGGGTTAACAAATACTGAAGCTTTCTTT
-	TRBV12-3/TRBV12-4	TRBJ2-1	TRBD2	CASSTRTSGGAEFF	TGTGCCAGCAGTACCCGGACTAGCGGGGGGGCTGAGTTCTTC
few	TRBV19	TRBJ1-5	-	CASRSSTYSNQPQHF	TGTGCCAGTAGATCGAGCACATATAGCAATCAGCCCCAGCATTTT
-	TRBV7-8	TRBJ1-1	-	CASRPPIFQTMNTEAFF	TGTGCCAGCAGACCACCTATTTTCCAGACAATGAACACTGAAGCTTTCTTT
-	TRBV10-3	TRBJ2-3	TRBD1	CAISDSTGMTQYF	TGTGCCATCAGTGACTCGACAGGGATGACGCAGTATTTT
-	TRBV4-3	TRBJ2-7	-	CASSQDSRPSYEQYF	TGCGCCAGCAGCCAAGATTCTAGACCCTCCTACGAGCAGTACTTC
-	TRBV29-1	TRBJ2-6	TRBD1	CSVVYRDRASGANVLTF	TGCAGCGTTGTTTACCGAGACAGGGCCTCCGGGGCCAACGTCCTGACTTTC
many	TRBV7-6	TRBJ1-5	TRBD1	CASPRRDRDDSNQPQHF	TGTGCCAGCCCCCGCCGGGACAGGGACGACAGCAATCAGCCCCAGCATTTT
many	TRBV3-1	TRBJ2-1	-	CASSQKVRTDYYNEQFF	TGTGCCAGCAGCCAAAAGGTTCGGACGGATTACTACAATGAGCAGTTCTTC
many	TRBV2	TRBJ2-6	TRBD1	CASSPDRVSSGANVLTF	TGTGCCAGCAGTCCGGACAGGGTGTCCTCTGGGGCCAACGTCCTGACTTTC
-	TRBV3-1	TRBJ2-7	-	CASSQVDLEEQYF	TGTGCCAGCAGCCAAGTAGATCTCGAGGAGCAGTACTTC
-	TRBV28	TRBJ2-7	-	CASSSLGQKIGLSSKLVYEQYF	TGTGCCAGCAGCTCTTTGGGACAGAAGATCGGACTAAGTAGTAAATTGGTCTACGAGCAGTACTTC
many	TRBV7-8	TRBJ1-1	TRBD1	CASREGTGALTNTEAFF	TGTGCCAGCAGGGAGGGGACAGGGGCGTTGACGAACACTGAAGCTTTCTTT
-	TRBV5-1	TRBJ2-1	TRBD2	CASSLGTSGPHEQFF	TGCGCCAGCAGCTTAGGGACTAGCGGGCCACATGAGCAGTTCTTC
many	TRBV20-1	TRBJ2-1	-	CSARMDEQFF	TGCAGTGCTAGGATGGATGAGCAGTTCTTC
-	TRBV7-2	TRBJ2-7	TRBD1	CASSLGSGGGYEQYF	TGTGCCAGCAGCTTAGGATCAGGGGGCGGGTACGAGCAGTACTTC
-	TRBV29-1	TRBJ2-7	TRBD2	CSVVSGPSSYEQYF	TGCAGCGTTGTTAGCGGGCCCAGCTCCTACGAGCAGTACTTC
-	TRBV30	TRBJ1-4	-	CAWSVGQGATNEKLFF	TGTGCCTGGAGTGTAGGGCAGGGCGCAACTAATGAAAAACTGTTTTTT
few	TRBV7-8	TRBJ1-1	TRBD1	CASSLRDSNTEAFF	TGTGCCAGCAGCTTAAGGGACAGCAACACTGAAGCTTTCTTT
-	TRBV21-1	TRBJ1-2	-	CASSYKGPREGNYGYTF	TGTGCCAGCAGCTATAAGGGCCCGAGGGAAGGAAACTATGGCTACACCTTC
many	TRBV20-1	TRBJ1-1	-	CSAKVNSATEAFF	TGCAGTGCTAAAGTGAACAGCGCCACTGAAGCTTTCTTT
-	TRBV2	TRBJ2-2	-	CASSYRRSGTGELFF	TGTGCCAGCAGTTACAGGAGATCTGGAACCGGGGAGCTGTTTTTT
-	TRBV10-3	TRBJ2-1	-	CAISDFGSYNEQFF	TGTGCCATCAGCGACTTTGGCAGTTACAATGAGCAGTTCTTC
few	TRBV12-3/TRBV12-4	TRBJ2-1	-	CASRTEAVYNEQFF	TGTGCCAGCAGGACCGAGGCGGTATACAATGAGCAGTTCTTC
-	TRBV12-3/TRBV12-4	TRBJ1-2	-	CASSLRRLPDGYTF	TGTGCCAGCAGTTTACGCCGACTCCCGGATGGCTACACCTTC
-	TRBV6-2/TRBV6-3	TRBJ2-7	-	CASSYDSSSYEQYF	TGTGCCAGCAGTTACGACAGCAGCTCCTACGAGCAGTACTTC
-	TRBV29-1	TRBJ2-3	TRBD2	CSVASGSDTQYF	TGCAGCGTTGCCAGCGGGAGTGATACGCAGTATTTT
few	TRBV5-6	TRBJ2-7	-	CASSLRRGPHEQYF	TGTGCCAGCAGCTTGCGGCGGGGGCCCCACGAGCAGTACTTC
-	TRBV7-9	TRBJ1-2	TRBD1	CASSPRDRVAGYTF	TGTGCCAGCAGCCCTCGGGACAGGGTAGCTGGCTACACCTTC
few	TRBV7-2	TRBJ2-7	TRBD1	CASSHQGAPTYEQYF	TGTGCCAGCAGCCATCAGGGGGCTCCTACCTACGAGCAGTACTTC
once	TRBV4-2	TRBJ2-7	TRBD2	CASSPYPSGDALEQYF	TGTGCCAGCAGCCCCTACCCTAGCGGGGATGCCTTAGAGCAGTACTTC